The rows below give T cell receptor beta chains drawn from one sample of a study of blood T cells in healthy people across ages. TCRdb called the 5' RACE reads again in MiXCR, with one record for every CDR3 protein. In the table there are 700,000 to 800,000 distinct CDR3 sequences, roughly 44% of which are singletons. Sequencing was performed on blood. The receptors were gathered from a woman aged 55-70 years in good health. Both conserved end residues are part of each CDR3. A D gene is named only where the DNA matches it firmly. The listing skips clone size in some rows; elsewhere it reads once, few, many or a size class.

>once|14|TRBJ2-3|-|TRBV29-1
TGCAGCGTTGAGCGGAGGGTTAGCACAGGTACGCAGTATTTT
CSVERRVSTGTQYF
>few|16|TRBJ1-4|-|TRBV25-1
TGTGCCAGCATAGGAGGACCACAATCGGACGGCAAAAAACTGTTTTTT
CASIGGPQSDGKKLFF
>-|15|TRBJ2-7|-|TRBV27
TGTGCCAGCAGGCCGACAGTTACTCTCCTCTACGAGCAGTACTTC
CASRPTVTLLYEQYF
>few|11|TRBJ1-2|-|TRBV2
TGTGCCAGCAGTGAACCCTATGGCTACACCTTC
CASSEPYGYTF
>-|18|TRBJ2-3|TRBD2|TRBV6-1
TGTGCCAGCAGTCCCGGCCTAGCGGGAGTCATTGGCACAGATACGCAGTATTTT
CASSPGLAGVIGTDTQYF
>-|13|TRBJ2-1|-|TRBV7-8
TGTGCCAGCGGACTTAGTTTTATCTATGAGCAGTTCTTC
CASGLSFIYEQFF
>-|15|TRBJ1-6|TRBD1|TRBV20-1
TGCAGTGCTAGAGATGTGGACAGGCTAAATTCACCCCTCCACTTT
CSARDVDRLNSPLHF
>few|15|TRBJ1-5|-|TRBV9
TGTGCCAGCAGCGTGGGAGGACAGAGCAATCAGCCCCAGCATTTT
CASSVGGQSNQPQHF
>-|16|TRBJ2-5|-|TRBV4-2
TGTGCCAGCAGCCAAGATTCCGGACCCGACGGGGAGACCCAGTACTTC
CASSQDSGPDGETQYF
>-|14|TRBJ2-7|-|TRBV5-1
TGCGCCAGCAGCCCCCGTGAAGATTACTACGAGCAGTACTTC
CASSPREDYYEQYF
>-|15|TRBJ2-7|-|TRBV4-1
TGCGCCAGCGGCCAAGACCAGGTTCCGGTGGCACGGAAGTACTTC
CASGQDQVPVARKYF
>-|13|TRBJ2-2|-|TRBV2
TGTGCCAGCAGTGGAGGGCGCACCGGGGAGCTGTTTTTT
CASSGGRTGELFF
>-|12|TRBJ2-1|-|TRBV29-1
TGCTGCGTTGAGAGGGGGGGCAATGAGCAGTTCTTC
CCVERGGNEQFF
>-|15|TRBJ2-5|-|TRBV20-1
TGCAGTGCTAGAGATGTGGGGGGTAATCAAGAGACCCAGTACTTC
CSARDVGGNQETQYF
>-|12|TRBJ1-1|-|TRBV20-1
TGCAGCGCCCCGCGACAGAACACTGAAGCTTTCTTT
CSAPRQNTEAFF
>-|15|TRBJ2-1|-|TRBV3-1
TGTGCCATCAGCCAAAGGGGGATCTCCTACAATGAGCAGTTCTTC
CAISQRGISYNEQFF
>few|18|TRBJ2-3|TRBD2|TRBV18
TGTGCCAGCTCACCAATTGCTGTGAGCGGGGCCCCCACAGATACGCAGTATTTT
CASSPIAVSGAPTDTQYF
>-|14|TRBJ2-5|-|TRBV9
TGTGCCAGCAGCGTAGGTGCCGAGAAAGAGACCCAGTACTTC
CASSVGAEKETQYF
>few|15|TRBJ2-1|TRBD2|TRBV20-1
TGCAGTGGACGAAAGCGGGGGGGCGAGGCGAATGAGCAGTTCTTC
CSGRKRGGEANEQFF
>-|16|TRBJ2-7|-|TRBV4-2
TGTGCCAGCAGCCAAGATCTAAGGGGGGGGGGCTACGAGCAGTACTTC
CASSQDLRGGGYEQYF
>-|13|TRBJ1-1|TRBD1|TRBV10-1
TGCGCCAGCAGTAAAAATGTAGACAGGGGAACTTTCTTT
CASSKNVDRGTFF
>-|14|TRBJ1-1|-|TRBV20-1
TGCAGTGTTTTTTCGGGGAAGCAGAACACTGAAGCTTTCTTT
CSVFSGKQNTEAFF
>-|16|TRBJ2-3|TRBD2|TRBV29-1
TGCAGCGTTGACGTCGGGACTAGCGGTAACACAGATACGCAGTATTTT
CSVDVGTSGNTDTQYF
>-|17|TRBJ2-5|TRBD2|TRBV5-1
TGCGCCAGCAGCTTGGGGGGGACTAGCAGGAGTGAAGAGACCCAGTACTTC
CASSLGGTSRSEETQYF
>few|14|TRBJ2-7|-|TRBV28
TGTGCCAGCAGAACTAGACCTCCCTCTCTCGAGCAGTACTTC
CASRTRPPSLEQYF